The present TCR beta chain was sequenced within a study of cytomegalovirus exposure and HLA in healthy donors (dated by TCRdb to 2015 to 2018). Study-wide context: In an earlier analysis of fewer than 750 of the donors, about 270 Gb of sequence data and some 120 million unique TCR beta sequences from about 190 million T cells were reported. The study aimed to test whether signatures of past pathogen exposure could be identified by cataloging public T cell receptors. Among around 400 genotyped donors of the cohort, an average of around 220,000 unique TCR beta nucleotide sequences was sequenced per donor, of which roughly 17% were non-productive. HLA typing covered class I and class II loci at four-digit resolution. Donor age, sex, ethnicity and CMV serostatus were compiled alongside the repertoire data. A later analysis re-examined previously published TCR beta repertoires from 500 to 700 donors and added high-resolution HLA genotyping to investigate patterns of TCR occurrence. Approximately 310 gigabases of sequencing data and tens of millions of unique TCR sequences were included in an early release covering several hundred HLA-typed donors. A later genetic analysis took genome-wide SNP genotypes for about 65% of the roughly 670 donors and used that subset as a discovery cohort. Typing coverage differed by locus: A, B, C, DRB1 and DQB1 were typed in roughly 620-630 donors, DQA1 in around 500, DPA1 in around 580, and DPB1 in approximately 450. Of the roughly 410 genotyped donors, approximately 81% were placed in the genetic ancestry cluster associated with self-reported Caucasian donors. All discovery cohort repertoires had been generated on a single sequencing platform. A few DR-DQ haplotypes were handled as single units for association and clustering because linkage in the cohort was strong. Along with the 666-subject first cohort, a separate validation cohort of 120 different subjects was used. In an earlier analysis of 550 to 700 of the donors, high-throughput TCR beta sequencing was used to judge whether each TCR beta V gene segment behaved as functional or pseudogenic. Using immunosequencing, the study profiled T cell repertoires from 666 subjects and related those repertoires to cytomegalovirus serostatus. To predict cytomegalovirus infection status, the study combined high-throughput TCR immunosequencing, statistical association of individual TCRs with disease status, and machine learning. Rather than using new phenotypic data, the later analysis identified candidate immune exposures from TCR beta sequences and from how often those sequences occurred across donors. General findings and caveats noted by the study authors: The authors suggested that the approach could potentially be generalized to other disease states and immunological phenotypes. The study listed 164 TCR beta chains as associated with cytomegalovirus. Because HLA typing was unavailable for some donors at each locus, only the typed subset was used in association tests. A cluster of highly shared sequence variants was judged likely to represent a technical artifact of the sequencing pipeline. The only immune exposure information available for the cohort was CMV serostatus. In a later analysis, around 17,000 TCR beta sequences were associated with specific HLA alleles at a false discovery rate of 0.05. The cohort was sequenced for TCR beta chains only, and without alpha or paired-chain data the features that could be detected were limited. In both the original and validation cohorts, the classifier was reported to diagnose cytomegalovirus status with high specificity and sensitivity. Across donors, most TCR sequences were observed very rarely, whereas some public TCRs were present in many individuals. Sequencing depth was assumed to be roughly uniform across donors in the presence/absence analyses, though that assumption may not hold. In a later genetic analysis, fewer N-insertions in productive TCRs were reported among donors in an Asian-associated ancestry cluster than the roughly 700-donor mean. About 17 rarely observed V segments, including chromosome 9 orphons, were excluded from the earlier analysis of just under 600 of the donors because counts were too low. Correlated functional status among segregating V segments might be attributable to linkage disequilibrium, but an unknown experimental factor could not be ruled out. Broadly in line with IMGT annotations, most TCR beta V segments showed up in productive rearrangements about 87% or about 30% of the time in an earlier analysis of approximately 640 of the donors. A further reported finding was that TCR beta sequences accurately predicted the HLA-A and HLA-B alleles for most subjects in the first cohort. According to a later analysis, TCR association rates differed among HLA loci, with DRB1 alleles showing the most associated TCRs and HLA-C alleles showing the fewest. In a later analysis, most CMV-associated TCR beta chains were found to appear HLA-restricted, with HLA associations seemingly driven largely by CMV exposure. Several of the top co-occurrence clusters appeared to be linked to parvovirus B19, influenza, CMV and Epstein-Barr virus, according to a later analysis. Assigning TCR associations to individual alleles was difficult when HLA alleles, especially DR and DQ, strongly co-occurred. A later genetic analysis associated a missense DCLRE1C variant with V-gene and J-gene trimming of TCR beta chains, and an independent cohort replicated the association. In a later analysis, HLA-associated TCR beta chains were found to be more clonally expanded and to have lower generation probabilities than equally common non-associated chains. In vitro tests confirmed that a few of the cytomegalovirus-associated TCR beta chains recognize cytomegalovirus antigens.

The cohort consisted of 650 to 850 healthy bone marrow donors. Cohort members were all nominally healthy when sampled, although unrecorded immune exposures were likely present. The donor tested CMV seronegative and was one of the 352 seronegative cohort members. Each donor provided a peripheral blood sample, and peripheral blood mononuclear cells were used for TCR beta sequencing. Genomic DNA was extracted from the blood cell samples with the Qiagen DNeasy Blood Extraction Kit. Details on this clone: This receptor's antigen is unknown. Base-call qualities are not available, and no considerably larger clone is one nucleotide away.

Library prep was done by the immunoSEQ multiplex PCR assay. For the multiplex PCR, a mixture combining 60 forward primers for TCR Vbeta segments and 13 reverse primers for TCR Jbeta segments was used. The CDR3 region of rearranged TCR beta genes was amplified from genomic DNA by a multiplex PCR assay. On the Illumina HiSeq System, the amplified TCR beta libraries were sequenced as 87-base-pair reads. Per the authors' processing: A later analysis tallied around 82 million unique TCR beta chains across the roughly 610 repertoires, and roughly 11 million of those chains were shared by two or more donors. To remove PCR and sequencing errors, raw reads were error-corrected and collapsed into unique sequences using a nearest-neighbor algorithm that merged closely related sequences. To assign V, D and J gene segments, CDR3 sequences were aligned to IMGT reference sequences. Each retained sequence needed at least a six-nucleotide match to both a V gene segment and a J gene segment. Rearrangements were called productive when the CDR3 lacked stop codons and stayed in frame with V and J; all others were non-productive. Following IMGT convention, CDR3 was defined as the stretch from the second conserved V-encoded cysteine up to the conserved J-encoded phenylalanine. Sequences without an unambiguous match to a single V gene segment were excluded from the earlier analysis of 450 to 650 of the donors. An earlier analysis of roughly 590 of the donors called V segments functional above 56.7% productive rearrangements and segregating when the between-donor standard deviation exceeded 5%. A statistical classification framework was developed to diagnose cytomegalovirus status using the catalog of TCR beta chain sequences. V and J gene assignment, in a later analysis, came from comparing TCR nucleotide sequences with IMGT/GENE-DB human TR gene sequences. In a later analysis, CDR3 sequences and most-parsimonious VDJ recombination scenarios were assigned using the TCRdist pipeline. In a later analysis, every TCR beta chain was defined by the combination of its CDR3 amino acid sequence and its V-gene family, and reads without a unique V-gene family were dropped. In a later analysis, fewer than 650 highly shared, low-generation-probability nucleotide sequences were removed to address suspected cross-contamination and a sequencing artifact. In a later analysis, a clonal expansion index for each public chain was calculated from normalized within-repertoire ranks of inferred template counts. In a later analysis, generation probabilities were computed using a VDJ recombination model fitted to out-of-frame rearrangements, and the results were checked against IGoR. A later analysis scored TCR-TCR, TCR-HLA and TCR-CMV co-occurrence with hypergeometric tests, applying a repertoire-size bias correction to TCR pairs. False discovery rates were estimated in a later analysis by permuting HLA or CMV assignments 20 times. In a later analysis, co-occurring TCRs were grouped using DBSCAN, and TCRdist sequence similarity was added for clustering within HLA-allele-positive subsets. For co-occurrence clustering, repertoires with fewer than 30,000 or more than 120,000 public chains were excluded, along with roughly five repertoires with anomalous nucleotide sharing. TCRdb retrieved this table from immuneACCESS and kept in-frame rearrangements only. Not all clones are present; in checked studies, unresolved V genes account for under half, and no reason is known for the remainder. Clonal size and the V and J genes are those of that table, whereas D and trimming came from the DNA. The sample has 130,000 to 150,000 clones on record, around 79% of them singletons. The ten largest clones take up approximately 3% of the sample.

The sequence was obtained from a female donor in good health and CMV-seronegative. The sequencing input was PBMCs.

The DNA reads as follows: TGTGCCAGCAGTTACTCGGGGGGTGGCTATGGCTACACCTTC. Translated, this gives CASSYSGGGYGYTF. The sequence is built from TRBV6-5 and TRBJ1-2; the D gene is perhaps TRBD1, on 5 matching bases. Trimming at the junction amounts to 0 bases on V and 4 bases on J, and the germline ends lie 9 bases apart. From the cysteine through the phenylalanine, the CDR3 covers 14 amino acids. Solely the CDR3 DNA is kept, with 42 bases framed from the first base. CDR1 MNHEY and CDR2 SVGAGI were looked up in the germline V gene.